This TCR beta chain was retrieved from a study of identical twins. Each CDR3 protein gets one entry after TCRdb re-called the 5' RACE reads with MiXCR. In the table there are 400,000 to 500,000 distinct CDR3 sequences, about 18% of which are singletons. V lost 2 bases and J 3 bases, leaving 9 bases between the germline ends. CDR3 size: 14 residues. In its sample, this clonotype was seen a few times. V gene TRBV12-3 or TRBV12-4 combines with J gene TRBJ2-3, with D hard to call. The sample was naive T cells sorted from blood. The clonotype comes from a man aged 45-60 years in good health. Written as DNA, the CDR3 is TGTGCCAGCAGTTTACTTGCGGATACAGATACGCAGTATTTT. As protein: CASSLLADTDTQYF.